A single TCR beta chain is shown here with its context. TCRbeta library construction was performed incorporating unique molecular identifiers. One entry per CDR3 protein results from TCRdb running MiXCR on the PCR reads. In the table there are roughly 590,000 distinct CDR3 sequences, around 17% of which are singletons. Trimming took 0 bases from V and 1 from J; bases not matched to a gene: 6. Germline V gene data show CDR1 as LNHNV and CDR2 as YYDKDF (reference sequence). This CDR3 has 17 residues. The data were obtained in a study of T-cell reconstitution after alpha-beta-depleted transplantation in children.

The source is a human donor who donated a stem cell graft to a child with acute myeloid leukemia. This specimen consisted of PBMCs from the stem cell graft donor, obtained from the stem cell graft. J is TRBJ2-3 and V is TRBV15; TRBD1 matches at 8 bases. CDR3 sequence (DNA): TGTGCCACCAGCAGAGATCCCCCACAGGGGGGCACAGATACGCAGTATTTT. Its protein is CATSRDPPQGGTDTQYF.